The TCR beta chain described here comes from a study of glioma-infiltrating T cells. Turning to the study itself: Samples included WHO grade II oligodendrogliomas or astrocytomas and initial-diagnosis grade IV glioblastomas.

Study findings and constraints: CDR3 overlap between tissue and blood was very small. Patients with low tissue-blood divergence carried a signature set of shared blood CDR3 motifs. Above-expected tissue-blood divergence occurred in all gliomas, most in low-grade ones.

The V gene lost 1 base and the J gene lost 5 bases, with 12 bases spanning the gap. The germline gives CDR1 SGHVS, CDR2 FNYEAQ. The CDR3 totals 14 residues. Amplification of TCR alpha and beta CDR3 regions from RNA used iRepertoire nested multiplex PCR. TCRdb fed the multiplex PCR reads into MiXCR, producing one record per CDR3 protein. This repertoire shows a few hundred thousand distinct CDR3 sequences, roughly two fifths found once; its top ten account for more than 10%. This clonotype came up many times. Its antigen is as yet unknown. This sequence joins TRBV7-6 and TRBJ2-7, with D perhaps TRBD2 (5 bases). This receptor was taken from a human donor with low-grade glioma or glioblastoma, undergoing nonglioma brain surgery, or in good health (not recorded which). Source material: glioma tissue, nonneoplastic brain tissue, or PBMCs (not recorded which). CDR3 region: CASSLGRLPDEQYF. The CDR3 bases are TGTGCCAGCAGCTTAGGCCGACTACCCGACGAGCAGTACTTC.